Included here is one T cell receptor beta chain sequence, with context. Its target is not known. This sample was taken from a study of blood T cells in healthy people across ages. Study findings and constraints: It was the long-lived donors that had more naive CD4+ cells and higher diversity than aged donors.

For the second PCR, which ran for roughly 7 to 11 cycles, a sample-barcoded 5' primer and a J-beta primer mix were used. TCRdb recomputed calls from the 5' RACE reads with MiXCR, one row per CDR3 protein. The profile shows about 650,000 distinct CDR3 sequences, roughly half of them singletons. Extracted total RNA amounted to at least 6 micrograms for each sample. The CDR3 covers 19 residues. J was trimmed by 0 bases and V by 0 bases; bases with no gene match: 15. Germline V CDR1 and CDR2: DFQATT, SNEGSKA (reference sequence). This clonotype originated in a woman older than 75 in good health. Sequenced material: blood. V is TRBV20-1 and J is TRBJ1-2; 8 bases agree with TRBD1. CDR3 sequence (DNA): TGCAGTGCTAGAGATCGGGGGACAGGAGTTTCGACGGCTAACTATGGCTACACCTTC. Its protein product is CSARDRGTGVSTANYGYTF.